This paragraph reports one T cell receptor (beta chain). Antigen unknown. Repertoires were generated with immunoSEQ multiplex PCR, while TCRdb's copy carries only in-frame clones and drops some. Here the sample spans approximately 23,000 clones, 70% to 90% being singletons. Systemic immunosuppression or a history of autoimmune disease excluded patients. This sample stems from a study of OX40 agonist ivuxolimab in advanced cancers. Per the germline V gene, CDR1 is SGHDN and CDR2 is FVKESK. Germline trimming cut 2 bases from V and 10 bases from J; bases unmatched to any gene: 6. CDR3 length equals 15 residues. Study-level findings and limits: CD8+ T cells showed, on average, more clonal expansion than CD4+ cells. Clonal expansion by week 6 occurred in CD4+ and CD8+ blood T cells (at 0.1 to 3.0 mg/kg). Partial responders treated at 0.1-3.0 mg/kg exhibited clonal expansion among the lowest measured.

The clonotype was recovered from an adult with an advanced solid tumor such as melanoma, head and neck, liver or kidney cancer. The J gene is TRBJ2-1, the V gene TRBV14; 12 bases are shared with TRBD2. Sequenced material: CD4+ or CD8+ T cells sorted from blood, taken in a trial of the OX40 agonist ivuxolimab. CDR3 sequence reads: CASSQRTSGRREQFF. CDR3 DNA: TGTGCCAGCAGCCAACGTACTAGCGGGAGGCGAGAGCAGTTCTTC.